This TCR beta chain was found in a study of shared clonotypes between healthy human individuals. CDR1 and CDR2 from the germline V gene are SGHNT and YYREEE (reference sequence). This CDR3 contains 12 residues. V was clipped by 4 bases and J by 6 bases; unmatched bases: 3. This table comes from immunoSEQ multiplex PCR, and its TCRdb copy is limited to in-frame clones, with some not included. Of roughly 1 million clones in the sample, about 76% were seen once. This chain joins TRBV5-4 and TRBJ1-2; 7 nucleotides line up with TRBD1. The specimen was memory CD4+ T cells sorted from blood. The subset is: CD45RA-negative fraction. The sequence derives from a young man in good health. The CDR3 bases are TGTGCCAGCAGCCCGCAGGGGGATGGCTACACCTTC. Protein: CASSPQGDGYTF.